This is a list of T cell receptor beta chains from one sample in a study of blood T cell repertoires in COVID-19. Using immunoSEQ multiplex PCR, the repertoire was profiled, and TCRdb retains in-frame clones only, with some absent. The repertoire holds 290,000 or so clones, with approximately 91% as singletons. Sequencing was done on a sample of peripheral blood. These TCRs come from a woman between 25 and 40 years old with COVID-19, enrolled during active disease. Each CDR3 is given without its conserved first and last residue. The D gene is left open where the match is weak.

TRBV5-1	TRBJ1-1	12	TRBD1	ASSMGIPGQEAF
TRBV6-5	TRBJ1-1	12	-	ASSYSGRGTEAF
TRBV19	TRBJ1-5	12	-	ASSMGRFNQPQH
TRBV30	TRBJ1-5	13	TRBD1	AWSRTGRSNQPQH
TRBV6-5	TRBJ1-2	12	-	ASTKTDSPGGYT
TRBV7-9	TRBJ2-7	13	TRBD1	ASSVPGTGLGEQY
TRBV7-9	TRBJ2-3	12	-	ASSLGRGTDTQY
TRBV6-5	TRBJ1-2	9	-	ASSSGYGYT
TRBV11-2	TRBJ2-2	15	TRBD2	ASSLGLAGERAGELF
TRBV5-1	TRBJ2-5	16	TRBD2	ASSPGLLAGEPQETQY
TRBV19	TRBJ2-3	14	TRBD2	ASSIGGRSRTDTQY
TRBV3-1/TRBV3-2	TRBJ2-5	13	TRBD2	ASSQGMVAGETQY
TRBV3-1/TRBV3-2	TRBJ2-3	12	-	ASSQVLATDTQY
TRBV6-5	TRBJ2-1	13	-	ASSPDTSPYNEQF
TRBV27	TRBJ2-7	11	TRBD2	ASMGSGSREQY